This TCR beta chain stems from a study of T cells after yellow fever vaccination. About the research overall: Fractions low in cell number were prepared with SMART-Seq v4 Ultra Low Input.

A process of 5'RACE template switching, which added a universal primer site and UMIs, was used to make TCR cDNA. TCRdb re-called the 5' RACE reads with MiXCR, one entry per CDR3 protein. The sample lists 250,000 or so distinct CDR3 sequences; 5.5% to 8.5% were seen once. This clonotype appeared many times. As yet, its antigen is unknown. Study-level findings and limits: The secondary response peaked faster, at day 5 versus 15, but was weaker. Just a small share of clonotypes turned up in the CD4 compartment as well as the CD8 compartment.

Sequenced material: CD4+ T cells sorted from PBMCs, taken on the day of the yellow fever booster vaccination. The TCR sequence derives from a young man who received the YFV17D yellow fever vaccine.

CDR3 sequence reads: CASRPTGVEEQYF. As DNA, the CDR3 is TGTGCCAGCCGCCCCACAGGGGTGGAAGAGCAGTACTTC. The chain uses TRBV11-2 and TRBJ2-7; 7 bases agree with TRBD1. V gave up 8 bases and J gave up 7 bases; unmatched junction bases: 11. This CDR3 region has 13 residues. Germline V CDR1 and CDR2: SGHAT, FQNNGV. The full variable domain, rest sourced from reference TRBV11-2 and TRBJ2-7, is EAGVAQSPRYKIIEKRQSVAFWCNPISGHATLYWYQQILGQGPKLLIQFQNNGVVDDSQLPKDRFSAERLKGVDSTLKIQPAKLEDSAVYLCASRPTGVEEQYFGPGTRLTVT.